These T cell receptor beta chains were read from a single sample in a study of CD8 T cells in Susac syndrome. Using its own MiXCR run on the immunoSEQ multiplex PCR reads, TCRdb lists one record per CDR3 protein. The sample lists some 260,000 distinct CDR3 sequences, just under 95% occurring once. The specimen sequenced was CD4+ T cells from PBMCs. The source is a human donor with multiple sclerosis. Both conserved end residues are part of each CDR3. Each record gives: V gene, J gene, D gene, clone size, CDR3 DNA, CDR3 protein. D genes are given only for firm matches. Clone size is shown for a subset of rows, as once, few, many or a class of expanded clone.

V gene: TRBV15; J gene: TRBJ2-5; D gene: NA; clone size: NA; CDR3 DNA: TGTGCCACCAGCAGGCACGGGGGGCCAATAGAGACCCAGTACTTC; CDR3 protein: CATSRHGGPIETQYF
V gene: TRBV20-1; J gene: TRBJ1-5; D gene: NA; clone size: NA; CDR3 DNA: TGCAGTGCCCGGAAGGGGGTCAATCAGCCCCAGCATTTT; CDR3 protein: CSARKGVNQPQHF
V gene: TRBV29-1; J gene: TRBJ2-5; D gene: NA; clone size: NA; CDR3 DNA: TGCAGCGTTGAAGCGGGCCAGGGAGAGACCCAGTACTTC; CDR3 protein: CSVEAGQGETQYF
V gene: TRBV2; J gene: TRBJ1-4; D gene: TRBD1; clone size: NA; CDR3 DNA: TGTGCCAGCAGCGGGGACAGGGGGGCCGAAAAACTGTTTTTT; CDR3 protein: CASSGDRGAEKLFF
V gene: TRBV12-3/TRBV12-4; J gene: TRBJ2-3; D gene: TRBD2; clone size: NA; CDR3 DNA: TGTGCCAGCAGTTTAACGCGGGGGGGCCAGTATTTT; CDR3 protein: CASSLTRGGQYF
V gene: TRBV20-1; J gene: TRBJ2-3; D gene: NA; clone size: NA; CDR3 DNA: TGCAGTGCTAGACTTACGTCGGATACGCAGTATTTT; CDR3 protein: CSARLTSDTQYF
V gene: TRBV6-2/TRBV6-3; J gene: TRBJ2-3; D gene: TRBD2; clone size: NA; CDR3 DNA: TGTGCCAGCAGTTACTCGGGGGGGACCGCAGATACGCAGTATTTT; CDR3 protein: CASSYSGGTADTQYF
V gene: TRBV24-1; J gene: TRBJ1-5; D gene: TRBD1; clone size: NA; CDR3 DNA: TGTGCCACCAGTGATTCTCGGGACAGGGGGGTCGGCAATCAGCCCCAGCATTTT; CDR3 protein: CATSDSRDRGVGNQPQHF
V gene: TRBV20-1; J gene: TRBJ1-6; D gene: NA; clone size: once; CDR3 DNA: TGCAGTGCTAGAGTGACCAGGAACGATAATTCACCCCTCCACTTT; CDR3 protein: CSARVTRNDNSPLHF
V gene: TRBV11-1; J gene: TRBJ1-4; D gene: NA; clone size: NA; CDR3 DNA: TGTGCCAGCAGCCAGACGGGTGGAATATATGAAAAACTGTTTTTT; CDR3 protein: CASSQTGGIYEKLFF
V gene: TRBV3-1; J gene: TRBJ2-7; D gene: NA; clone size: NA; CDR3 DNA: TGTGCCAGCAGCCAAGATCCCCTCGAGCAGTACTTC; CDR3 protein: CASSQDPLEQYF
V gene: TRBV19; J gene: TRBJ1-5; D gene: NA; clone size: NA; CDR3 DNA: TGTGCCAGTACTCCTGGGAGTTGGGGCAGCAATCAGCCCCAGCATTTT; CDR3 protein: CASTPGSWGSNQPQHF
V gene: TRBV5-8; J gene: TRBJ1-1; D gene: TRBD1; clone size: NA; CDR3 DNA: TGTGCCAGCAGCTTATGGACAGGTGGAATCACTGAAGCTTTCTTT; CDR3 protein: CASSLWTGGITEAFF
V gene: TRBV24-1; J gene: TRBJ2-2; D gene: TRBD2; clone size: NA; CDR3 DNA: TGTGCCACCAGTGATCTGACTAGCGGGAGGGCCGGGGAGCTGTTTTTT; CDR3 protein: CATSDLTSGRAGELFF
V gene: TRBV10-3; J gene: TRBJ1-2; D gene: NA; clone size: NA; CDR3 DNA: TGTGCCATCAGGGCGGACGCCCAGCATGGCTACACCTTC; CDR3 protein: CAIRADAQHGYTF
V gene: TRBV2; J gene: TRBJ2-3; D gene: NA; clone size: once; CDR3 DNA: TGTGCCAGCAGTGAATCGGTCGGGTTGTGGACGCAGTATTTT; CDR3 protein: CASSESVGLWTQYF